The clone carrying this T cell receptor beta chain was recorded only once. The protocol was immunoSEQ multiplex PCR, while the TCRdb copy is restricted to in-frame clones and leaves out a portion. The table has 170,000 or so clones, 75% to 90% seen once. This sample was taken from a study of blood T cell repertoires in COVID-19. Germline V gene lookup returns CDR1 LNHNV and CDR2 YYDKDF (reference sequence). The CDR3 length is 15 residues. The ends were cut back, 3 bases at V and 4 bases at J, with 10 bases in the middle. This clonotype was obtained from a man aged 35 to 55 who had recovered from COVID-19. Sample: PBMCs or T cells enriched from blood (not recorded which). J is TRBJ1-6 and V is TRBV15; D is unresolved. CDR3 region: CATSSKTGYNSPLHF. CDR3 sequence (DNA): TGTGCCACCAGCAGTAAGACCGGGTATAATTCACCCCTCCACTTT.